A single sample gave rise to the 6 T cell receptor beta chains below, sequenced in a study of control samples from healthy donors and cancer patients. Sequencing was performed with immunoSEQ multiplex PCR; in TCRdb, only in-frame clones are kept and a portion is missing. The repertoire has about 12,000 clones, around nine tenths of them found once; the top ten carry less than 3.5%. The sample taken for sequencing was formalin-fixed, paraffin-embedded tissue. All receptors come from a male donor with melanoma.

The chain couples TRBV5-1 to TRBJ2-3; 9 bases map to TRBD2. Per the germline V gene, CDR1 is SGHRS and CDR2 is YFSETQ. There are 16 residues in the CDR3. After removal of 2 bases from V and 2 bases from J, the junction contained 6 bases not matched to a gene. The CDR3 nucleotides are TGCGCCAGCAGCTTCCGGCTAGCGGGGAACACAGATACGCAGTATTTT. Its translation: CASSFRLAGNTDTQYF.

The chain is built from TRBV5-1 and TRBJ1-2; a possible D gene is TRBD1 (6 bases). CDR3 length: 15 amino acids. V lost 3 bases and J 6 bases, leaving 18 bases between the germline ends. Germline values: CDR1 SGHRS, CDR2 YFSETQ. Here the CDR3 reads CASSSGTPNLNGYTF. The CDR3 DNA follows: TGCGCCAGCAGCTCAGGGACACCAAATCTTAATGGCTACACCTTC.

The genes are TRBV11-2 and TRBJ2-1; 13 bases map to TRBD2. V was clipped by 6 bases and J by 5 bases; unmatched bases: 10. The germline V gene encodes CDR1 SGHAT and CDR2 FQNNGV. The length of the CDR3 is 17 residues. The CDR3 sequence is CASSFSVGTSGDNEQFF. CDR3 nucleotide sequence: TGTGCCAGCAGTTTCAGTGTGGGGACTAGCGGGGACAATGAGCAGTTCTTC.

The chain employs TRBV12-5 and TRBJ1-5; D is perhaps TRBD1 (6 bases). Germline CDR1 is LGHNT and CDR2 is FRNRAP. The V end was cut by 0 bases, the J end by 8 bases, with 8 bases between. CDR3 length equals 13 residues. As DNA, the CDR3 is TGTGCTAGTGGTTTGGTAGGGGGGGAGCCCCAGCATTTT. Its protein is CASGLVGGEPQHF.

The chain is built from TRBV24-1 and TRBJ2-1, with TRBD1 matching over 11 bases. This CDR3 region has 15 residues. J was trimmed by 6 bases and V by 4 bases; bases with no gene match: 4. Germline CDR1 KGHDR, CDR2 SFDVKD. The CDR3, as DNA: TGTGCCACCAGTGACCCCGGGACAGGGGGCAATGAGCAGTTCTTC. The encoded protein is CATSDPGTGGNEQFF.

The chain couples TRBV7-2 to TRBJ2-3, with D perhaps matching TRBD1 (6 bases). CDR1 SGHTA and CDR2 FQGNSA come from the germline V gene. Trimming removed 5 bases at V and 4 bases at J, with 16 bases between. The CDR3 is made up of 15 amino acids. The CDR3 spells CASSPSTGFSDTQYF. The DNA for the CDR3 is TGTGCCAGCAGCCCTTCTACAGGGTTTTCAGATACGCAGTATTTT. Full variable domain (remainder filled in from reference TRBV7-2 and TRBJ2-3): GAGVSQSPSNKVTEKGKDVELRCDPISGHTALYWYRQSLGQGLEFLIYFQGNSAPDKSGLPSDRFSAERTGGSVSTLTIQRTQQEDSAVYLCASSPSTGFSDTQYFGPGTRLTVL.